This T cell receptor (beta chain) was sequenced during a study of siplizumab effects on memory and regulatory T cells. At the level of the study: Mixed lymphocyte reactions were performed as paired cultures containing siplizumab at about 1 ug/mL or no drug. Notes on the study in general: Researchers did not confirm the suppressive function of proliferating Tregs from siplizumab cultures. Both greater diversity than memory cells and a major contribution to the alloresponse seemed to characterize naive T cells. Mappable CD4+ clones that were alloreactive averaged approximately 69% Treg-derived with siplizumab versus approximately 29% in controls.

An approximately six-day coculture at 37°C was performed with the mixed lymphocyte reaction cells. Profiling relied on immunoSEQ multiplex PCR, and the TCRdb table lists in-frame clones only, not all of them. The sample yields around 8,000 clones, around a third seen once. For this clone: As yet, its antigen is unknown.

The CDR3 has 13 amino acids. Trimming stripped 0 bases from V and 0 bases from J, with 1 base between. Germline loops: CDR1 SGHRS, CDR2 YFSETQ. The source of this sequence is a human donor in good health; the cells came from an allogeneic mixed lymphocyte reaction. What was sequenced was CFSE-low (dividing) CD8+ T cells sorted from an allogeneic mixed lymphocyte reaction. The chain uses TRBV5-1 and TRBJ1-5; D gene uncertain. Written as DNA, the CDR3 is TGCGCCAGCAGCTTGGGTAGCAATCAGCCCCAGCATTTT. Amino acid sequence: CASSLGSNQPQHF.